Shown below are 20 T cell receptor beta chains from a single sample sequenced in a study of blood T cell repertoires in COVID-19. Produced via immunoSEQ multiplex PCR; TCRdb's table is partial and in-frame only. The table includes 120,000 or so clones, about four fifths detected once. The source material was peripheral blood. All receptors derive from a man aged 25 to 40 with COVID-19, enrolled during active disease.

The chain couples TRBV2 to TRBJ2-1, with TRBD2 matching over 11 bases. The CDR3 is 15 residues long. V shed 6 bases, J shed 9 bases, and the junction held 10 bases outside the gene matches. From germline, CDR1 is SNHLY and CDR2 FYNNEI. The CDR3, as DNA: TGTGCCAGCAGGATTAGCGGGGGGGCATCTGGTGAGCAGTTCTTC. Protein sequence: CASRISGGASGEQFF.

The chain has TRBV28 and TRBJ2-7, with D possibly matching TRBD1 (5 bases). Germline assignment: CDR1 MDHEN and CDR2 SYDVKM. The CDR3 extends over 12 amino acids. Trimming took off 6 bases at V and 2 bases at J, with 8 bases between the two ends. CDR3 amino acids: CASRQGPYEQYF. CDR3 nucleotides: TGTGCCAGCAGGCAGGGTCCCTACGAGCAGTACTTC.

The V and J genes are TRBV21-1 and TRBJ2-3; the table's D call, TRBD2, was not checked against the DNA. TRBV21-1 is deemed a pseudogene. The CDR3 is 20 residues long. CDR3 DNA sequence: TGTGCCAGCAGCAAAGGCGGGGGAGGGGATCAAGGGAATAACACAGATACGCAGTATTTT. Translation: CASSKGGGGDQGNNTDTQYF.

Only one count was recorded for this clone. The chain links TRBV9 to TRBJ1-2; no reliable D call. Looked up from germline, CDR1 is SGDLS and CDR2 is YYNGEE. Trimming took 0 bases from V and 3 from J, leaving 12 bases between them. CDR3 size: 15 residues. The chain's CDR3 is CASSVDSGFDYGYTF. DNA for the CDR3: TGTGCCAGCAGCGTAGATTCGGGGTTTGACTATGGCTACACCTTC.

The chain carries TRBV7-3 and TRBJ2-7; possible D gene TRBD2, 5 bases. The germline V gene encodes CDR1 SGHTA and CDR2 FQGTGA. The CDR3 spans 14 residues. V gave up 5 bases and J gave up 6 bases, with 17 bases separating them. The CDR3 region has the DNA TGTGCCAGCAGCCCCGGGGAAGAGGCGATCGAGCAGTACTTC. This codes for CASSPGEEAIEQYF.

The chain joins TRBV4-1 to TRBJ1-5; no reliable D call. Deletions cut 4 bases from V and 4 bases from J, with 11 bases between. This CDR3 is built from 14 residues. Germline V lookup: CDR1 MGHRA, CDR2 YSYEKL. The CDR3 bases are TGCGCCAGCAGCCCCCTCGCGGGGAATCAGCCCCAGCATTTT. Its translation is CASSPLAGNQPQHF.

CDR3 nucleotides: TGTGCCAGTATGTGGACAGACCTCTCTGGGGCCAACGTCCTGACTTTC. Protein sequence: CASMWTDLSGANVLTF. The chain carries TRBV19 and TRBJ2-6, with D maybe TRBD1 (6 bases). Germline assignment: CDR1 LNHDA and CDR2 SQIVND (reference sequence). This CDR3 is built from 16 residues. V lost 7 bases to trimming and J lost 0 bases, with 13 bases between them.

The rearrangement links TRBV24-1 to TRBJ2-2; the match to TRBD1 covers 8 bases. The trim removed 4 bases at V and 3 bases at J, leaving 6 bases unmatched. The CDR3 is 16 amino acids. Germline CDR1 KGHDR, CDR2 SFDVKD. The CDR3 region has the DNA TGTGCCACCAGTGACCCGTCGACAGGGGACACCGGGGAGCTGTTTTTT. Protein: CATSDPSTGDTGELFF.

The chain links TRBV29-1 to TRBJ2-1; a weak D match, TRBD2 (6 bases). Per germline, CDR1 SQVTM and CDR2 ANQGSEA. Trimming removed 5 bases from V and 8 bases from J, with 19 bases in between. This CDR3 is built from 14 residues. The CDR3 region is CSVTGGTEADEQFF. The CDR3 region has the DNA TGCAGCGTTACAGGAGGGACCGAAGCGGATGAGCAGTTCTTC.

This chain joins TRBV24-1 and TRBJ2-1; 9 bases agree with TRBD2. The trim removed 3 bases at V and 8 bases at J, leaving 10 bases unmatched. The germline gives CDR1 KGHDR, CDR2 SFDVKD. This CDR3 has 16 residues. CDR3 nucleotide sequence: TGTGCCACCAGTGATCCCGTAGCGGGGGCAGACCATGAGCAGTTCTTC. Translated: CATSDPVAGADHEQFF.

The chain employs TRBV6-8 and TRBJ1-4; D ambiguous. CDR3 size: 17 residues. Trimming left V 6 bases short and J 10 bases short, with 27 bases between. CDR1 and CDR2 (germline): MNHGY, SAAAGT. The CDR3 loop reads CASSSVVPPARRGKLFF. CDR3 nucleotide sequence: TGTGCCAGCAGCTCAGTTGTGCCACCGGCCCGCCGGGGAAAACTGTTTTTT.

A single count supports this clone. This chain uses TRBV6-6 with TRBJ1-5, with TRBD1 as a possible D gene (5 bases). Trimming removed 6 bases from V and 4 bases from J, with 13 bases in between. This CDR3 spans 14 amino acids. Germline CDR1 MNHNY, CDR2 SVGAGI (reference sequence). The CDR3 sequence: CASSPTAQNQPQHF. The CDR3 DNA reads as TGTGCCAGCAGCCCGACAGCCCAAAATCAGCCCCAGCATTTT.

The gene calls are TRBV30 and TRBJ2-1; 14 nucleotides agree with TRBD2. Germline lookup yields CDR1 GTSNPN and CDR2 SVGIG (reference sequence). Trimming at V came to 1 base and at J to 10 bases, leaving 6 bases not matched to a gene. This CDR3 has 15 residues. The CDR3 nucleotides read TGTGCCTGGAGTGGGGGACTAGCGGGAGTGGGGGAGCAGTTCTTC. Amino acids: CAWSGGLAGVGEQFF.

This clone was detected only once. Germline is not matched at one junction end, which may reflect a read error. V and J are TRBV5-6 and TRBJ2-5, with 10 bases aligning to TRBD2. The CDR3 consists of 16 residues. Germline V gene sequence: CDR1 SGHDT, CDR2 YYEEEE. The CDR3 here is CASSLLAGGFQGTQYF. DNA of the CDR3: TGTGCCAGCAGCCTATTAGCGGGGGGATTCCAAGGGACCCAGTACTTC. The full variable domain, with the rest looked up from reference TRBV5-6 and TRBJ2-5, is DAGVTQSPTHLIKTRGQQVTLRCSPKSGHDTVSWYQQALGQGPQFIFQYYEEEERQRGNFPDRFSGHQFPNYSSELNVNALLLGDSALYLCASSLLAGGFQGTQYFGPGTRLLVL.

The genes are TRBV19 and TRBJ2-3, with a weak D call TRBD1 (7 bases). Trimming left V 11 bases short and J 4 bases short, with 19 bases between. Germline V gene lookup returns CDR1 LNHDA and CDR2 SQIVND (reference sequence). The CDR3 loop spans 14 amino acids. CDR3 sequence (DNA): TGTGCCTCCAGGTGGCAGGGGGGATCAGATACGCAGTATTTT. This translates into CASRWQGGSDTQYF.

This chain joins TRBV7-2 and TRBJ1-1; TRBD1 is a possible D gene (6 bases). Germline V gene lookup returns CDR1 SGHTA and CDR2 FQGNSA. This CDR3 has 15 amino acids. Trimming took off 4 bases at V and 1 base at J, with 13 bases between the two ends. CDR3 sequence (DNA): TGTGCCAGCAGCTCCCACCACAGGGCGAACACTGAAGCTTTCTTT. Translating it yields CASSSHHRANTEAFF.

This rearrangement joins TRBV6-9 to TRBJ1-5, with D possibly matching TRBD1 (6 bases). From germline, CDR1 is MNHGY and CDR2 SVAAGI. This CDR3 is 13 amino acids long. V lost 4 bases, J lost 7 bases, and 11 bases lay in between. The DNA of the CDR3 is TGTGCCAGCAGTTCCGACAGGTCCCAGCCCCAGCATTTT. Translated: CASSSDRSQPQHF.

The chain carries TRBV19 and TRBJ1-5; a weak D match, TRBD1 (5 bases). The CDR3 has 16 residues. Per the germline V gene, CDR1 is LNHDA and CDR2 is SQIVND (reference sequence). Trimming took off 4 bases at V and 0 bases at J, with 13 bases between the two ends. The CDR3 is CASSTLGGYSNQPQHF. CDR3 in DNA: TGTGCCAGTAGTACGCTCGGGGGGTATAGCAATCAGCCCCAGCATTTT.

V gene TRBV5-6 combines with J gene TRBJ2-5, with TRBD2 matching over 10 bases. Per the germline V gene, CDR1 is SGHDT and CDR2 is YYEEEE. This CDR3 is 15 amino acids long. V was clipped by 4 bases and J by 5 bases; unmatched bases: 8. The CDR3 DNA reads as TGTGCCAGCAGCCTGAGCGGGGGGGCCTGGGAGACCCAGTACTTC. It encodes CASSLSGGAWETQYF.

The chain has TRBV7-2 and TRBJ2-2, with 8 bases identical to TRBD2. V lost 5 bases and J lost 3; bases outside the gene matches: 8. The CDR3 has 16 residues. CDR1 and CDR2 from the germline V gene are SGHTA and FQGNSA. CDR3 nucleotide sequence: TGTGCCAGCAGCCCGCCGGGACTAGGGGACACCGGGGAGCTGTTTTTT. This gives the protein CASSPPGLGDTGELFF. The full variable domain, completed using reference TRBV7-2 and TRBJ2-2, is GAGVSQSPSNKVTEKGKDVELRCDPISGHTALYWYRQSLGQGLEFLIYFQGNSAPDKSGLPSDRFSAERTGGSVSTLTIQRTQQEDSAVYLCASSPPGLGDTGELFFGEGSRLTVL.